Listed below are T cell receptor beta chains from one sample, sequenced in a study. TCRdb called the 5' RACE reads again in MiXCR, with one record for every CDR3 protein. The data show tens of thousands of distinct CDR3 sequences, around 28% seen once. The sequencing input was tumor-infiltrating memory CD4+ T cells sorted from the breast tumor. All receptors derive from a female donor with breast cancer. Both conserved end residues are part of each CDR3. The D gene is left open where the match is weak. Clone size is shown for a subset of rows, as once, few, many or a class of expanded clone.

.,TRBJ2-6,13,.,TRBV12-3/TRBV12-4,CASTSWDISVLTF,TGTGCCAGCACTTCCTGGGACATAAGCGTCCTGACTTTC
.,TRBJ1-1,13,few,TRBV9,CASSVGKGSEAFF,TGTGCCAGCAGCGTAGGGAAGGGGAGTGAAGCTTTCTTT
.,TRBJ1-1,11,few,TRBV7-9,CASSSGREAFF,TGTGCCAGCAGCAGTGGGAGAGAAGCTTTCTTT
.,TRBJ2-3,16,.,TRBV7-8,CASSLADWGFTDTQYF,TGTGCCAGCAGCTTAGCCGACTGGGGATTCACAGATACGCAGTATTTT
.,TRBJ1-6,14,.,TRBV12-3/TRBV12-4,CASSAGDTGSPLHF,TGTGCCAGCTCAGCTGGGGATACCGGCTCACCCCTCCACTTT
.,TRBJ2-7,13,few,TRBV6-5,CASSYGGADEQYF,TGTGCCAGCAGTTACGGGGGGGCCGATGAGCAGTACTTC
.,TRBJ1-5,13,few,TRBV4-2,CASSQSGNQPQHF,TGTGCCAGCAGCCAATCGGGCAATCAGCCCCAGCATTTT
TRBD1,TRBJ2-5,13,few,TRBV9,CASSAGQKETQYF,TGTGCCAGCAGCGCGGGACAGAAAGAGACCCAGTACTTC
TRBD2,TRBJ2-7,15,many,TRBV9,CASSVAGGPNYEQYF,TGTGCCAGCAGCGTAGCGGGAGGCCCTAATTACGAGCAGTACTTC
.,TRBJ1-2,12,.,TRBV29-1,CSVEQTAYGYTF,TGCAGCGTTGAACAAACTGCTTATGGCTACACCTTC
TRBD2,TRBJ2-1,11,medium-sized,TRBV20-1,CSASGLDEQFF,TGCAGTGCTAGCGGACTAGATGAGCAGTTCTTC
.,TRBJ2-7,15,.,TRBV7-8,CASSLAEGSSYEQYF,TGTGCCAGCAGCTTAGCGGAGGGGTCTTCCTACGAGCAGTACTTC
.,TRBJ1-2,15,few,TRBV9,CASSVGTGRDYGYTF,TGTGCCAGCAGCGTAGGTACAGGAAGGGACTATGGCTACACCTTC
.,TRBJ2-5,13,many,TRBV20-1,CSARGGLQETQYF,TGCAGTGCTAGGGGGGGACTTCAAGAGACCCAGTACTTC
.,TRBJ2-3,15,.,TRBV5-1,CASSLWGTSTDTQYF,TGCGCCAGCAGCTTGTGGGGGACTAGCACAGATACGCAGTATTTT
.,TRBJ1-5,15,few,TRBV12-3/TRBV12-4,CASSWGRTGGQPQHF,TGTGCCAGCAGTTGGGGGAGGACTGGGGGTCAGCCCCAGCATTTT
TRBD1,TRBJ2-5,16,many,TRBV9,CASSLTDRAWIETQYF,TGTGCCAGCAGTCTCACGGACAGGGCGTGGATAGAGACCCAGTACTTC
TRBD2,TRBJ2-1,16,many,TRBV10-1,CASSPGLAGGTGEQFF,TGCGCCAGCAGTCCCGGACTAGCGGGAGGGACGGGTGAGCAGTTCTTC
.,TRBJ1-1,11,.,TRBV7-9,CASEISDEAFF,TGTGCCAGCGAGATTTCGGATGAAGCTTTCTTT
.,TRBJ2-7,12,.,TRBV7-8,CASSFVLREQYF,TGTGCCAGCAGCTTCGTACTGCGGGAGCAGTACTTC
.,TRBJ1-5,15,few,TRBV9,CATQGPDKVNQPQHF,TGTGCCACCCAGGGCCCGGACAAGGTCAATCAGCCCCAGCATTTT
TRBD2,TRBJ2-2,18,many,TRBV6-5,CASSYSSRASGVTGELFF,TGTGCCAGCAGTTACTCGAGTAGGGCTAGCGGGGTCACCGGGGAGCTGTTTTTT
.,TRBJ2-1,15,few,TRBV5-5,CASSSMAGFYNEQFF,TGTGCCAGCAGCTCAATGGCGGGTTTTTACAATGAGCAGTTCTTC
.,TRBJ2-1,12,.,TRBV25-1,CASSETENEQFF,TGTGCCAGCAGTGAAACGGAGAATGAGCAGTTCTTC
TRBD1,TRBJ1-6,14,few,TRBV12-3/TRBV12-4,CASSQTGKNSPLHF,TGTGCCAGCAGTCAGACAGGGAAAAATTCACCCCTCCACTTT
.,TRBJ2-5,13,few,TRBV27,CASSYAVGETQYF,TGTGCCAGCAGTTACGCGGTAGGGGAGACCCAGTACTTC
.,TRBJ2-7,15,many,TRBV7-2,CASSFGQGGAYEQYF,TGTGCCAGCAGCTTCGGACAGGGAGGGGCCTACGAGCAGTACTTC
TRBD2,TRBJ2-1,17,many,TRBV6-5,CASSYSTSGSSYNEQFF,TGTGCCAGCAGTTACTCGACTAGCGGAAGTTCCTACAATGAGCAGTTCTTC
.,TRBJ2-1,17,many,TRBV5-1,CASSLGPQRARPSEQFF,TGCGCCAGCAGCTTGGGACCCCAGCGGGCTCGTCCGAGTGAGCAGTTCTTC
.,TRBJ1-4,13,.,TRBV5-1,CASSLGLDEKLFF,TGCGCCAGCAGCTTGGGGTTAGATGAAAAACTGTTTTTT
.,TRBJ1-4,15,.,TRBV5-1,CASSLEGAPNEKLFF,TGCGCCAGCAGCTTGGAAGGGGCCCCTAATGAAAAACTGTTTTTT
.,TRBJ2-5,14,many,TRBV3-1,CASSSGGSQETQYF,TGTGCCAGCAGCTCCGGAGGTTCTCAAGAGACCCAGTACTTC
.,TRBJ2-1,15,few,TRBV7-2,CASSLWSQGHNEQFF,TGTGCCAGCAGCTTATGGTCCCAGGGTCACAATGAGCAGTTCTTC
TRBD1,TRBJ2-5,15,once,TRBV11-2,CASSLMEGQGETQYF,TGTGCCAGCAGCCTAATGGAGGGACAGGGGGAGACCCAGTACTTC
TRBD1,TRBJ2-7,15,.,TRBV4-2,CASSQWSAQGSEQYF,TGTGCCAGCAGCCAATGGTCGGCACAGGGGTCCGAGCAGTACTTC
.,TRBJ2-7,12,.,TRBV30,CARSVEGLEQYF,TGTGCCCGGAGTGTGGAAGGTCTCGAGCAGTACTTC
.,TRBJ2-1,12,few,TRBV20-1,CSASFDSNEQFF,TGCAGTGCTAGTTTCGACAGCAATGAGCAGTTCTTC
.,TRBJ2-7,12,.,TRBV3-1,CASSQAFTEQYF,TGTGCCAGCAGCCAAGCCTTCACGGAGCAGTACTTC
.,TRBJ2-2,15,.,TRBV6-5,CACGARRLNTGELFF,TGTGCCTGCGGGGCAAGGAGGCTTAACACCGGGGAGCTGTTTTTT
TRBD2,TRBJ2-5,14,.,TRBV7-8,CASSPSGSGTAQYF,TGTGCCAGCAGCCCCAGTGGTAGCGGGACGGCCCAGTACTTC